The clone carrying this T cell receptor beta chain was found once. This sample is drawn from a study of blood T cell repertoires in COVID-19. CDR1 and CDR2 (germline): SGHRS, YFSETQ. J gave up 7 bases and V 4 bases, and 6 bases lay outside the gene matches. This CDR3 spans 14 amino acids. Recruits, aged about 18 to 95 years, lived in 20 to 30 US areas. Among Cohort 3 donors, those recovered had two negative PCRs, clearance, or symptom resolution. As originally analysed: Nucleated cell counts were estimated from reference gene primer amplification. Generated by immunoSEQ multiplex PCR, the TCRdb table keeps only in-frame clones and is missing some. V and J calls and clone size come straight from that table; D and trimming were deduced from the DNA. The sample includes approximately 200,000 clones, around 88% of them seen just once.

The specimen was PBMCs or T cells enriched from blood (not recorded which). The TCR sequence derives from a woman in her thirties who had recovered from COVID-19. This chain uses TRBV5-1 with TRBJ2-2, with 8 bases matching TRBD2. CDR3 bases: TGCGCCAGCAGCCCGGGACTAGTCGGCGGGGAGCTGTTTTTT. It encodes CASSPGLVGGELFF.